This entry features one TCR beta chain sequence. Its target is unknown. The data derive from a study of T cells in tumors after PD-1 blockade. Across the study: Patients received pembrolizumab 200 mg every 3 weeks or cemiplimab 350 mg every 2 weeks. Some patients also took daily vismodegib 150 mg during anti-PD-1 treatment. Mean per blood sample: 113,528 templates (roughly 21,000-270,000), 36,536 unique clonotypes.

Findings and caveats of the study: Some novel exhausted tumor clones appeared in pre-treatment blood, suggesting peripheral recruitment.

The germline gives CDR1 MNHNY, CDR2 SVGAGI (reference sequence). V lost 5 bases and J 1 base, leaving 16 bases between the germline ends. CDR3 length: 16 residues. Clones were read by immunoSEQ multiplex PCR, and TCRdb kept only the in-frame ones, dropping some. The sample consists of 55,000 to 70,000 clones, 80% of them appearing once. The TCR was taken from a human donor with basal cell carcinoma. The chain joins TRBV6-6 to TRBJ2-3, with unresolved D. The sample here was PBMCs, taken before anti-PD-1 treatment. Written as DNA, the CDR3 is TGTGCCAGCAGTAATGGGGATTTACCTCGCACAGATACGCAGTATTTT. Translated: CASSNGDLPRTDTQYF.